This TCR beta chain was sequenced in a study of blood T cell repertoires in COVID-19. For the study at large: Researchers got acute and convalescent COVID-19 samples from the United States, Italy and Spain. Nucleic acid was either cDNA or gDNA, and it came from T cells, B-cell-depleted T cells, or PBMCs.

The CDR3 runs 13 residues. Trimming pared 1 base from V and 2 bases from J, leaving 5 bases between. Germline CDR1 reads SGHTA; CDR2 reads FQGNSA. Per the original data handling: Nucleated cell number was recorded as an estimate derived from reference gene primer amplification. Clones were sequenced by immunoSEQ multiplex PCR, and TCRdb holds only the in-frame ones, with some missing. V and J calls and clone size come straight from that table; D and trimming were deduced from the DNA. This sample has about 380,000 clones, with around 87% found just once. This clone has just one count. This sample includes further DNA sequences coding for the same CDR3.

The rearrangement uses TRBV7-2 and TRBJ2-5; no reliable D call. This receptor was identified in a man aged 25 to 40 who had recovered from COVID-19. Sequencing was carried out using PBMCs or T cells enriched from blood (not recorded which). The CDR3 region has the DNA TGTGCCAGCAGCTTAGTCCGGCAAGAGACCCAGTACTTC. As protein: CASSLVRQETQYF.